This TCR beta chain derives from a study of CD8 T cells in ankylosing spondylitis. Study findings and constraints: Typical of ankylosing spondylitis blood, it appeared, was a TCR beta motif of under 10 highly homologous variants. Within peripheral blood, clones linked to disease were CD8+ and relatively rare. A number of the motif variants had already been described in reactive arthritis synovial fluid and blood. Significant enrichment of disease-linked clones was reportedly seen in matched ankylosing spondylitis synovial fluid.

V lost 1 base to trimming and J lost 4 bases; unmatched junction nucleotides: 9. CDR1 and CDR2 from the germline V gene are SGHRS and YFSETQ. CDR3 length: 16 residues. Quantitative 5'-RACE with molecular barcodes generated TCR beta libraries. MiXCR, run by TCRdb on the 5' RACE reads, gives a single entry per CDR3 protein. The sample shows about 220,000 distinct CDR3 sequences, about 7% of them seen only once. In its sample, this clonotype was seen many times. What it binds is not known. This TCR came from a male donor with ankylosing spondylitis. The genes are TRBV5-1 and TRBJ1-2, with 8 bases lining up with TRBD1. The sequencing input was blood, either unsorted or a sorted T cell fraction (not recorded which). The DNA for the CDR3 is TGCGCCAGCAGCTTGTATAGGGACAGGACCCGCTATGGCTACACCTTC. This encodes CASSLYRDRTRYGYTF.